The T cell receptor beta chain under discussion was sequenced for a study of blood T cells in healthy people across ages. Regarding the study as a whole: Estimated diversity that came from one million T cells was considered an underestimate. Roughly linear declines in TCR beta diversity per million T cells occurred with age. Long-lived donors exceeded aged donors in naive CD4+ cells and diversity.

Together with a sample-barcoded 5' primer, a J-beta primer mix was included in a second PCR lasting about 6 to 12 cycles. One entry per CDR3 protein, called by TCRdb with MiXCR from the 5' RACE reads. The sample lists 800,000 to 950,000 distinct CDR3 sequences, under 35% seen once, with 10% in the top ten. Germline CDR1 and CDR2: SEHNR and FQNEAQ (reference sequence). Trimming left V 5 bases short and J 1 base short, with 12 bases between. The CDR3 totals 14 residues. This clonotype has only a few counts. The antigen remains undetermined. Just one base apart from a much larger clone, this may be a read error. No conserved phenylalanine or tryptophan is present at the end of the CDR3, so a read error is the likely explanation. The data also belong to a second study, concerning T cells of mothers and their children.

The chain carries TRBV7-9 and TRBJ2-7; D may be TRBD1 (6 bases). This clonotype was obtained from a woman aged 40 to 50 in good health. Sequenced sample: blood. The chain's CDR3 is CASSLPTGSYEQYL. CDR3 sequence (DNA): TGTGCCAGCAGCCTACCCACAGGGTCCTACGAGCAGTACTTA.